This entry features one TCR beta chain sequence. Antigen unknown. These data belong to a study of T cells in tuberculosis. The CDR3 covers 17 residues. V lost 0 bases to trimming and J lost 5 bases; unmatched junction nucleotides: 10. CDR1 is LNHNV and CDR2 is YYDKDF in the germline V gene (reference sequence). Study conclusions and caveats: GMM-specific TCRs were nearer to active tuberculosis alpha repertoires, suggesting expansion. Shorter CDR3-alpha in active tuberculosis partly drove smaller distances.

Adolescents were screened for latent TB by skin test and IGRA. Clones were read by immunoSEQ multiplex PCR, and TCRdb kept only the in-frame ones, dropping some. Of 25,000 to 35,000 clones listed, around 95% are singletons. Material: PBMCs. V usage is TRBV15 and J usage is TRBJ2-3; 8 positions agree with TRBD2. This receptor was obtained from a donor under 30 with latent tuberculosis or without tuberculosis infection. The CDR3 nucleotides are TGTGCCACCAGCAGAGATCGAGGACGGGGGGGCGGAGATACGCAGTATTTT. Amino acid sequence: CATSRDRGRGGGDTQYF.